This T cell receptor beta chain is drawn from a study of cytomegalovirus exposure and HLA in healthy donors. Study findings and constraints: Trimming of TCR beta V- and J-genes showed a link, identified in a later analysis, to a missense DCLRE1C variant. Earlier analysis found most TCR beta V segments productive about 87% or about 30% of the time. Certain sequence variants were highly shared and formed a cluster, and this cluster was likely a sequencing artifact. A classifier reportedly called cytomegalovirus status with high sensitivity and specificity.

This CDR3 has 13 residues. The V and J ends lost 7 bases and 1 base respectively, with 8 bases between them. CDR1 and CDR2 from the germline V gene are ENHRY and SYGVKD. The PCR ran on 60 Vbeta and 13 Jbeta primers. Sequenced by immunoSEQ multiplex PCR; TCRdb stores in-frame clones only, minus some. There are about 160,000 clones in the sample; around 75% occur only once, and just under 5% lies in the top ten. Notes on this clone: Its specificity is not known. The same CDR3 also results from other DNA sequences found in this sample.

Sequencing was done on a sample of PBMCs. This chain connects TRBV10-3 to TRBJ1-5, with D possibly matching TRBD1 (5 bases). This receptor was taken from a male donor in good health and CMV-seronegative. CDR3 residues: CAITGGSNQPQHF. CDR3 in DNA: TGTGCCATCACGGGGGGGAGCAATCAGCCCCAGCATTTT.